Given below is one T cell receptor beta chain in context. Antigen: not known. PCR was performed using 60 Vbeta and 13 Jbeta primers. Only in-frame clones appear in the TCRdb table, and some are missing; sequencing was by immunoSEQ multiplex PCR. The table lists 150,000 to 180,000 clones, more than 60% of them singletons. The CDR3 is 15 residues long. With 1 base removed from V and 2 bases from J, the gap between germline ends came to 12 bases. Germline CDR1 is SGHTA and CDR2 is FQGNSA. These data originate in a study of cytomegalovirus exposure and HLA in healthy donors. Whole-study findings and limits: Researchers reported in a later analysis that a missense DCLRE1C variant was tied to TCR beta V- and J-gene trimming. Later analysis found that TCR beta chains associated with HLA were more clonally expanded than other, equally common chains. Later, TCR association rates were found to vary by HLA locus, highest for DRB1 and lowest for HLA-C.

This receptor was taken from a woman in her 40s in good health and CMV-seronegative. This chain links TRBV7-2 with TRBJ2-7; no clear D gene. Sample: PBMCs. The CDR3: CASSLGPQSTYEQYF. In nucleotides, the CDR3 is TGTGCCAGCAGCTTAGGACCACAGAGTACCTACGAGCAGTACTTC.